The present T cell receptor (beta chain) was sequenced within a study of blood T cell repertoires in COVID-19. Study-level background: In each case, the material was cDNA or gDNA derived from T cells, B-cell-depleted T cells, or PBMCs.

Per the original methods: Using reference gene primer amplification, nucleated cell counts were estimated. Produced via immunoSEQ multiplex PCR; TCRdb's table is partial and in-frame only. That table furnishes V, J and clone size, whereas the DNA furnished D and trimming. The repertoire holds roughly 360,000 clones, with 88% as singletons. Sequenced: PBMCs or T cells enriched from blood (not recorded which). The sequence was obtained from a young woman with acute COVID-19.

This CDR3 reads CASSEGTWGGSPLHF. The CDR3 DNA sequence: TGTGCCAGCAGCGAGGGGACTTGGGGGGGATCACCCCTCCACTTT. This chain uses TRBV6-5 with TRBJ1-6, with D possibly being TRBD1 (5 bases). Trimming removed 6 bases at V and 10 bases at J, with 19 bases between. This CDR3 spans 15 amino acids. Germline values: CDR1 MNHEY, CDR2 SVGAGI.